The source of this TCR beta chain is a study of T cells in Graves' hyperthyroidism and ophthalmopathy. General observations from the study: Ophthalmopathy was told apart from stable hyperthyroidism by a 13 V-J model.

TCR beta CDR3 regions were amplified from RNA transcripts. Using the HTBI primer set, a first-round RT-PCR was run on the TCR CDR3. TCRdb redid the calling of the multiplex PCR reads with MiXCR, one entry per CDR3 protein. The sample records about 520,000 distinct CDR3 sequences, approximately 25% being singletons. Exclusion followed for patients with uncontrolled infection, other autoimmune disease, pregnancy or lactation. Diagnoses used clinical symptoms, serum thyroxine and TRAb, thyroid ultrasound and orbital computed tomography. PBMCs were derived from about 9.1 ml fresh peripheral blood. Germline assignment: CDR1 SGHTA and CDR2 FQGTGA. V lost 4 bases to trimming and J lost 1 base; unmatched junction nucleotides: 4. The CDR3 covers 15 residues. This clonotype was detected ten times or more. Its antigen remains unidentified.

Sequencing was carried out using blood. This rearrangement joins TRBV7-3 to TRBJ2-5; 9 bases fit TRBD2. This TCR came from a woman aged 25 to 39 with Graves' ophthalmopathy. The CDR3 DNA reads TGTGCCAGCAGCTCAGAGCGGGGGGCCCAAGAGACCCAGTACTTC. Its translation: CASSSERGAQETQYF.